This record covers a single TCR beta chain. CDR1 is SGHVS, CDR2 FNYEAQ, per germline. The CDR3 is 15 residues long. V shed 4 bases and J 6 bases; nucleotides not matched to a gene: 9. It was with unique molecular identifiers that the TCRbeta library was prepared. A single record per CDR3 protein comes from TCRdb applying MiXCR to the PCR reads. The sample has about 340,000 distinct CDR3 sequences, about an eighth seen once. The sample belongs to a study of T-cell reconstitution after alpha-beta-depleted transplantation in children. The receptor was derived from a human donor who donated a stem cell graft to a child with Fanconi anemia. The rearrangement links TRBV7-6 to TRBJ2-7; 10 bases align to TRBD1. This specimen was PBMCs, taken from the stem cell graft. CDR3 nucleotides: TGTGCCAGCAGCTCGCCCGGGACAGGGGAAGGCGAGCAGTACTTC. It encodes CASSSPGTGEGEQYF.